The rows below give T cell receptor beta chains drawn from one sample of a study of PD-1 blockade in classical Hodgkin lymphoma. Clones were sequenced by immunoSEQ multiplex PCR, and TCRdb holds only the in-frame ones, with some missing. The sample records about 12,000 clones, 75% to 95% being singletons. The source was peripheral blood mononuclear cells (PBMCs), collected at baseline. These TCRs come from a human donor with classical Hodgkin lymphoma. CDR3s include the opening cysteine and the closing phenylalanine or tryptophan. Each record gives: J gene, clone size, V gene, D gene, CDR3 DNA, CDR3 protein. The D gene is left open where the match is weak. The size field is filled for only some rows; it gives once, few, many or a size class.

>TRBJ1-5|NA|TRBV29-1|NA
TGCAGCGCCGTGACCGGGATTGATCAGCCCCAGCATTTT
CSAVTGIDQPQHF
>TRBJ1-3|NA|TRBV5-1|TRBD1
TGCGCCAGCAGCTGGGGACAGGGGGCTAGTGGAAACACCATATATTTT
CASSWGQGASGNTIYF
>TRBJ1-6|NA|TRBV4-1|NA
TGCGCCAGCAGCTCGTACCCCTTACAGGGCCATACCTATAATTCACCCCTCCACTTT
CASSSYPLQGHTYNSPLHF
>TRBJ2-6|NA|TRBV27|TRBD2
TGTGCCAGCAGTCCCTGGGTCGCGGGGGGGTCTGGGGCCAACGTCCTGACTTTC
CASSPWVAGGSGANVLTF
>TRBJ1-2|NA|TRBV6-5|TRBD1
TGTGCCAGCAGTCAGGGGGCAATCGGCTACACCTTC
CASSQGAIGYTF
>TRBJ1-1|once|TRBV11-2|TRBD1
TGTGCCAGCAGCTTAATCGGGACAGTGAACACTGAAGCTTTCTTT
CASSLIGTVNTEAFF
>TRBJ2-1|NA|TRBV7-2|NA
TGTGCCAGCAGCGGCTCCGCCGGGGGCATTGAGCAGTTCTTC
CASSGSAGGIEQFF
>TRBJ1-1|NA|TRBV25-1|NA
TGTGCCAGCAGTGAATCAGGGATTAGGTCTGAAGCTTTCTTT
CASSESGIRSEAFF
>TRBJ2-7|NA|TRBV5-1|NA
TGCGCCAGCAAACTACAGGGTCCGGAGCAGTACTTC
CASKLQGPEQYF
>TRBJ2-1|NA|TRBV5-4|TRBD1
TGTGCCAGCAGCTTGGAAGGGACAGCTATGAATGAGCAGTTCTTC
CASSLEGTAMNEQFF
>TRBJ2-7|NA|TRBV28|NA
TGTGCCAGCAGTTCCCCGGCAACCCGAAAGGGCTCCTACGAGCAGTACTTC
CASSSPATRKGSYEQYF
>TRBJ2-7|NA|TRBV7-9|NA
TGTGCTTCCGACGGGGACACTACGAAGAAGCAGTACTTC
CASDGDTTKKQYF
>TRBJ2-6|NA|TRBV28|TRBD1
TGTGCCAGCAGCATACAGGGCAGGGGGCGTGCTGGGGCCAACGTCCTGACTTTC
CASSIQGRGRAGANVLTF
>TRBJ2-3|NA|TRBV7-2|TRBD2
TGTGCCAGCAGCTTTCAACCCCTACTAGCGGCCCGCACAGATACGCAGTATTTT
CASSFQPLLAARTDTQYF
>TRBJ2-5|once|TRBV5-1|NA
TGCGCCAGCAGCTTGGCCCCAGGGGCCCAAGAGACCCAGTACTTC
CASSLAPGAQETQYF
>TRBJ1-4|NA|TRBV9|TRBD1
TGTGCCAGCAGCTCGGGGACAGGGATCGGAAAACTGTTTTTT
CASSSGTGIGKLFF
>TRBJ1-1|NA|TRBV5-1|TRBD1
TGCGCCAGCAGCCTACGGACAGGGGCGAACACTGAAGCTTTCTTT
CASSLRTGANTEAFF
>TRBJ1-1|NA|TRBV6-5|NA
TGTGCCAGCAGTTCTCCCCTGATGAACACTGAAGCTTTCTTT
CASSSPLMNTEAFF